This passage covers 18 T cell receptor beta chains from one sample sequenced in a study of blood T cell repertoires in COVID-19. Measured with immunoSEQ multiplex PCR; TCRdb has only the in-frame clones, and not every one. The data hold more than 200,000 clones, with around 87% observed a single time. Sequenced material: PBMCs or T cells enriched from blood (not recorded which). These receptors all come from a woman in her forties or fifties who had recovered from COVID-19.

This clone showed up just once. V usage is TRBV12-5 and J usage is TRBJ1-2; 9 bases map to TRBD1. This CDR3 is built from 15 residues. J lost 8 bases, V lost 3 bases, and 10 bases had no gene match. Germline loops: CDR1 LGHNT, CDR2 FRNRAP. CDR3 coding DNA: TGTGCTAGTGGTTTAGGGGACAGGGTATTTGAAGGCTACACCTTC. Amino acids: CASGLGDRVFEGYTF.

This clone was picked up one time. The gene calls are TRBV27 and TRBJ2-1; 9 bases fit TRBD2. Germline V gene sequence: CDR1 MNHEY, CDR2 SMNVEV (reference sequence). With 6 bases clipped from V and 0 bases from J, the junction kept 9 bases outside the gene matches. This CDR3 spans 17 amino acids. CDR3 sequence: CASRPMAGGSSYNEQFF. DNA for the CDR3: TGTGCCAGCAGGCCTATGGCGGGAGGGAGCTCCTACAATGAGCAGTTCTTC.

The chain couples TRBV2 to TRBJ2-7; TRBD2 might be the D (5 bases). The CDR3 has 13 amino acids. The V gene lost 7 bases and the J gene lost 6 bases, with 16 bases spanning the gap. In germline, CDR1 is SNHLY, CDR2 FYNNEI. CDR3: CASKFSGLVEQYF. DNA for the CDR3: TGTGCCAGCAAGTTTTCGGGATTGGTCGAGCAGTACTTC.

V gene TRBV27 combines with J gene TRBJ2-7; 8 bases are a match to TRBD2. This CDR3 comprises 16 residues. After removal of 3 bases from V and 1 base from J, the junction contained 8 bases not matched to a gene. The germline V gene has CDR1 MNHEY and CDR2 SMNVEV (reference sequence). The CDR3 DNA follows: TGTGCCAGCAGTTTTCTTTCTAGCGGGTTGTCCTACGAGCAGTACTTC. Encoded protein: CASSFLSSGLSYEQYF.

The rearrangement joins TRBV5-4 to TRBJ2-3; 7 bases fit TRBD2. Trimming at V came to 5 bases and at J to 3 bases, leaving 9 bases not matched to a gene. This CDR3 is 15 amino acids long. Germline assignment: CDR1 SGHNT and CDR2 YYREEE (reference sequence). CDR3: CASSSPGGSTDTQYF. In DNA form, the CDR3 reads TGTGCCAGCAGTTCGCCCGGGGGGTCGACAGATACGCAGTATTTT. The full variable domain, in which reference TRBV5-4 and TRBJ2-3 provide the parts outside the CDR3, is ETGVTQSPTHLIKTRGQQVTLRCSSQSGHNTVSWYQQALGQGPQFIFQYYREEENGRGNFPPRFSGLQFPNYSSELNVNALELDDSALYLCASSSPGGSTDTQYFGPGTRLTVL.

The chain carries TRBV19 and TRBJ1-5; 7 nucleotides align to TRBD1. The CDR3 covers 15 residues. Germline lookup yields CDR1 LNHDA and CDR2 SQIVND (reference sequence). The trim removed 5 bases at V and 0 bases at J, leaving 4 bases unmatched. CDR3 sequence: CASSVWDSSNQPQHF. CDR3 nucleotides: TGTGCCAGTAGTGTATGGGACAGTAGCAATCAGCCCCAGCATTTT.

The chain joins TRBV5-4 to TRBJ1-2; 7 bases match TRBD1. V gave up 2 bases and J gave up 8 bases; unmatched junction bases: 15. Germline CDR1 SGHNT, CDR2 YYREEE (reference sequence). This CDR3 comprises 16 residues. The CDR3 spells CASSFPPGQHPKGYTF. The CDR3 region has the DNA TGTGCCAGCAGCTTCCCTCCGGGACAGCATCCGAAAGGCTACACCTTC.

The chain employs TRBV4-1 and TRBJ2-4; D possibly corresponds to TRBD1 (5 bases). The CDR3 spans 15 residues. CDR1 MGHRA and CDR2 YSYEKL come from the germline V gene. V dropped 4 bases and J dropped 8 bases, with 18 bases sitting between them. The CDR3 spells CASSLRGDGVDIQYF. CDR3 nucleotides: TGCGCCAGCAGCCTAAGGGGCGACGGTGTCGACATTCAGTACTTC.

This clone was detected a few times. CDR3 coding DNA: TGTGCCAGCAATACGGGACAGGGGGCGCGGGAGACCCAGTACTTC. Its translation is CASNTGQGARETQYF. The V and J genes are TRBV27 and TRBJ2-5; TRBD1 matches 12 bases. The CDR3 is made up of 15 amino acids. From germline, CDR1 is MNHEY and CDR2 SMNVEV (reference sequence). Losses at the gene ends were 7 bases for V and 5 bases for J; bases not matched to a gene: 8.

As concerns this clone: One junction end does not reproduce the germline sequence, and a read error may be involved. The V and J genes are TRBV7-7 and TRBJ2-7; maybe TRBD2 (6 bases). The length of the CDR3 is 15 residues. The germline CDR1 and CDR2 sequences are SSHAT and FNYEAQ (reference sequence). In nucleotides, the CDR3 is TGTGCTAGCAGCTTAATACAGTGGGAGGCCTACGAGCAGTACTTC. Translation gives CASSLIQWEAYEQYF.

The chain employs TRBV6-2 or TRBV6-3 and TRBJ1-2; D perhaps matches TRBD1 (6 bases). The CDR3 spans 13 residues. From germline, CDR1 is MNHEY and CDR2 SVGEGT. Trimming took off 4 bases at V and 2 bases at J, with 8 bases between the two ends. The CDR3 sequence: CASSSGQNYGYTF. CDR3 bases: TGTGCCAGCAGTTCCGGACAGAACTATGGCTACACCTTC.

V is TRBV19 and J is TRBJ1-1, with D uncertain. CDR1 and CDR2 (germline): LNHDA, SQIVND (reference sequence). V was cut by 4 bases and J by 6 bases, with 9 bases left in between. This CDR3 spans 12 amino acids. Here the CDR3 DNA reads TGTGCCAGTAGTAATCAGGCCGCTGAAGCTTTCTTT. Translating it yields CASSNQAAEAFF.

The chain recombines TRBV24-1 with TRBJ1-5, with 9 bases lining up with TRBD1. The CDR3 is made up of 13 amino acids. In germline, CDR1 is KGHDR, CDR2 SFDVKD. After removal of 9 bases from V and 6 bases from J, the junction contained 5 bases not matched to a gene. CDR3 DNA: TGTGCCACCGGGACAGGGAGCTTTCAGCCCCAGCATTTT. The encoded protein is CATGTGSFQPQHF.

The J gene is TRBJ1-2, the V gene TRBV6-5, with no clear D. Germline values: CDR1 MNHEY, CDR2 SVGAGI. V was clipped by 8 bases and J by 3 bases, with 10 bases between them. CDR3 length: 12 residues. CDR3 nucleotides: TGTGCCAGCCACGGGGATGACTATGGCTACACCTTC. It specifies CASHGDDYGYTF.

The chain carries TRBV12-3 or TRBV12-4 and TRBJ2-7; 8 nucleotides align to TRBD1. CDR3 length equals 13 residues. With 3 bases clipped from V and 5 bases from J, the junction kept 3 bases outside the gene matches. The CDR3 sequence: CASSFQGADEQYF. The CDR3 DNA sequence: TGTGCCAGCAGTTTTCAGGGGGCGGACGAGCAGTACTTC.

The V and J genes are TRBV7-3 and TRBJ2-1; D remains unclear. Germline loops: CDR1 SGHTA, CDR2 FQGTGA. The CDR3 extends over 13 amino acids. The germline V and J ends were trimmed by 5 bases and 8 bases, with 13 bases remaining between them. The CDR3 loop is CASSPSPVHEQFF. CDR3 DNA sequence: TGTGCCAGCAGCCCATCCCCGGTCCATGAGCAGTTCTTC.

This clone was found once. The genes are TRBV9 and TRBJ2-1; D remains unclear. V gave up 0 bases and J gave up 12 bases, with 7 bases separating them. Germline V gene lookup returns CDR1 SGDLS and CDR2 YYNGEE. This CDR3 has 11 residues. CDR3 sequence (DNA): TGTGCCAGCAGCGTAGATTTCGTGCAGTTCTTC. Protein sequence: CASSVDFVQFF.

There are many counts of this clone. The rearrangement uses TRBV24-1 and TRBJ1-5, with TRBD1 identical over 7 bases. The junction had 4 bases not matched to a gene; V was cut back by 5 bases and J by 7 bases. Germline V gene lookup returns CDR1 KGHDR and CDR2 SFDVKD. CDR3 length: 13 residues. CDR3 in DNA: TGTGCCACCAGTGCAGGGGGGTTCCAGCCCCAGCATTTT. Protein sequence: CATSAGGFQPQHF.